This T cell receptor (beta chain) is drawn from a study of CD8+CD57+ T cells in acquired aplastic anemia (dated by TCRdb to about 2018). Regarding the research as a whole: Extracted DNA from sorted CD4+ and CD8+ cells averaged approximately 3 ug, ranging from about 0.2 to 30 ug. For healthy donor samples, the average read count was about 9.9 million for CD4+ cells and roughly 12 million for CD8+ cells.

Summary of the overall study and its limitations: Around 30 CD8+ CDR3 sequences were shared between patients and controls but appeared highly expressed in patients and within their immunodominant clones. CD8+ Simpson's diversity did not differ significantly between patients and healthy controls (P=0.060).

TCR beta VDJ combination and CDR3 sequence profiling used genomic DNA as the template. An Illumina HiSeq 2000 was the platform used for TCR repertoire sequencing. As for the authors' bioinformatics: Repertoire assessment relied on Simpson's diversity index, CDR3 size and DJ length profiles, and TRBV/TRBJ rearrangement plots. The immunodominant clone was defined as the most abundant DNA sequence in deep sequencing data. CDR3 amino acid sequences were checked for sharing across subjects and were also compared against the VDJdb database and published repertoires. TCRdb applied fastp at Q25 and MiXCR to the public reads, then kept only in-frame beta chains. Rows with a matching CDR3 protein are joined into one entry that keeps the most common DNA and genes. None of the V and J calls come from the authors' own analysis; TCRdb made them. The sample table lists about 190,000 distinct CDR3 sequences, about 53% of them with a count of one. The ten top clones hold roughly 15% of the sample.

In the study, sorted CD4+ and CD8+ blood T cells from patients with severe aplastic anemia and from healthy subjects underwent deep sequencing of TCR repertoires. Ficoll-Paque density gradient centrifugation was used to isolate peripheral blood mononuclear cells. Before DNA extraction, CD4+ and CD8+ T cells were sorted with FACS or magnetic beads. Reading from cysteine to phenylalanine, the CDR3 counts 13 amino acids. Just CDR3 DNA is preserved here, 39 bases in frame from base 1. Unmatched junction bases come to 5, with V trimmed by 5 bases and J by 5 bases. Based on the germline V gene, the CDR1 and CDR2 sequences are SGHDN and FVKESK. This clonotype was seen a single time. Its antigen is still unknown. Base quality data are lacking; no much larger clone is found one base away. One read amounts to weak evidence.

The source of this sequence is a human donor in good health, serving as a control. This sequence uses TRBV14 and TRBJ2-7; 8 bases in the middle match TRBD1. The sequencing input was sorted CD4+, CD8+, or CD8+CD57+ T cells (not recorded which) from PBMCs. The CDR3 protein: CASSFRTGNEQYF. The nucleotides read TGTGCCAGCAGCTTTAGGACAGGGAACGAGCAGTACTTC.